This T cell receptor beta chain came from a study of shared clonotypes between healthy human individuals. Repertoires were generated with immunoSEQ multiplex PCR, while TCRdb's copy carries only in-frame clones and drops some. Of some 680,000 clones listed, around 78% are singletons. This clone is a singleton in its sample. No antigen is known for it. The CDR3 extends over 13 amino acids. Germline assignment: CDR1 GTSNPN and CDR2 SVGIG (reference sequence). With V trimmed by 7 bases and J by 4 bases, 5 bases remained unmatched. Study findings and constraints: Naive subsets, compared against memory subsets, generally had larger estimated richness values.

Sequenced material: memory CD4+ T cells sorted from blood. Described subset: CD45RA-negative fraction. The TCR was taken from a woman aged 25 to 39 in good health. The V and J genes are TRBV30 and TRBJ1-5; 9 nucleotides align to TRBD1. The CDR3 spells CASTGGGNQPQHF. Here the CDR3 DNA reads TGTGCCTCCACAGGGGGCGGAAATCAGCCCCAGCATTTT. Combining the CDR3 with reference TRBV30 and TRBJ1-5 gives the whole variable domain SQTIHQWPATLVQPVGSPLSLECTVEGTSNPNLYWYRQAAGRGLQLLFYSVGIGQISSEVPQNLSASRPQDRQFILSSKKLLLSDSGFYLCASTGGGNQPQHFGDGTRLSIL.